These 10 T cell receptor beta chains came from one sample sequenced in a study of cytomegalovirus exposure and HLA in healthy donors. PCR used 60 Vbeta primers and 13 Jbeta primers. The protocol was immunoSEQ multiplex PCR, while the TCRdb copy is restricted to in-frame clones and leaves out a portion. The sample consists of 200,000 or so clones, 75% to 90% of them appearing once. What was sequenced was PBMCs. The receptors here all came from a woman aged 50 to 60 in good health and CMV-seropositive.

This clone showed up just once. The chain recombines TRBV7-9 with TRBJ2-2, with D tentatively TRBD1 (6 bases). V gave up 9 bases and J gave up 6 bases, with 17 bases separating them. CDR1 SEHNR and CDR2 FQNEAQ come from the germline V gene (reference sequence). The CDR3 sequence is 14 residues long. The CDR3 region has the DNA TGTGCCAGTGGAGCACAGGGTGGCGCCGGGGAGCTGTTTTTT. Its translation is CASGAQGGAGELFF.

This chain uses TRBV28 with TRBJ1-3; unclear D gene. Germline V gives CDR1 MDHEN, CDR2 SYDVKM. Trimming took off 2 bases at V and 6 bases at J, with 11 bases between the two ends. There are 14 residues in the CDR3. CDR3 nucleotides: TGTGCCAGCAGTTTAACGGGAGGTGAAAACACCATATATTTT. Translation gives CASSLTGGENTIYF.

This chain joins TRBV7-8 and TRBJ1-1; tentatively, D is TRBD1 (6 bases). Trimming cost V 1 base and J 2 bases, with 14 bases left between them. The CDR3 loop spans 16 amino acids. The germline V gene has CDR1 SGHVS and CDR2 FQNEAQ. CDR3 sequence: CASSLEGRGVNTEAFF. Written as DNA, the CDR3 is TGTGCCAGCAGCTTAGAGGGCAGGGGTGTAAACACTGAAGCTTTCTTT.

This rearrangement joins TRBV5-1 to TRBJ2-3; 7 nucleotides match TRBD2. The CDR3 sequence is 14 residues long. Germline CDR1 and CDR2: SGHRS and YFSETQ. V was pared by 2 bases and J by 4 bases, with 4 bases of the junction left unmatched. CDR3 bases: TGCGCCAGCAGCTTTCGGGGGGTCCCAGATACGCAGTATTTT. Its translation is CASSFRGVPDTQYF. The full variable domain, completed using reference TRBV5-1 and TRBJ2-3, is KAGVTQTPRYLIKTRGQQVTLSCSPISGHRSVSWYQQTPGQGLQFLFEYFSETQRNKGNFPGRFSGRQFSNSRSEMNVSTLELGDSALYLCASSFRGVPDTQYFGPGTRLTVL.

This sequence joins TRBV14 and TRBJ2-4; the D is unclear. This CDR3 has 17 amino acids. The germline V and J ends were trimmed by 2 bases and 0 bases, with 14 bases remaining between them. Germline assignment: CDR1 SGHDN and CDR2 FVKESK. The CDR3 here is CASSQPDRHVAKNIQYF. The CDR3 DNA is TGTGCCAGCAGCCAACCTGACCGACACGTAGCCAAAAACATTCAGTACTTC.

V gene TRBV4-3 combines with J gene TRBJ1-1, with 7 bases fitting TRBD1. The CDR3 spans 17 residues. Unmatched junction bases numbered 11, after V lost 0 bases and J lost 4 bases. Germline V gene sequence: CDR1 LGHNA, CDR2 YSLEER. CDR3 sequence: CASSQELTGAGGTEAFF. The CDR3 DNA is TGCGCCAGCAGCCAAGAGTTAACAGGGGCCGGGGGCACTGAAGCTTTCTTT.

This clone was observed a handful of times. The chain joins TRBV6-5 to TRBJ1-2; TRBD1 aligns across 8 bases. Per germline, CDR1 MNHEY and CDR2 SVGAGI. With V trimmed by 7 bases and J by 4 bases, 11 bases remained unmatched. This CDR3 is 15 amino acids long. The DNA for the CDR3 is TGTGCCAGCACTACAACCGGGACAGGATCCTATGGCTACACCTTC. The encoded protein is CASTTTGTGSYGYTF.

The chain combines TRBV7-9 with TRBJ2-7; TRBD2 is a possible D gene (6 bases). Deletions cut 8 bases from V and 1 base from J, with 9 bases between. In germline, CDR1 is SEHNR, CDR2 FQNEAQ (reference sequence). The CDR3 extends over 12 amino acids. CDR3 nucleotide sequence: TGTGCCAGCCGGGACTCTTCCTACGAGCAGTACTTC. Translating gives CASRDSSYEQYF.

This sequence joins TRBV4-1 and TRBJ2-7; 7 bases align to TRBD1. Looked up from germline, CDR1 is MGHRA and CDR2 is YSYEKL. V was clipped by 4 bases and J by 2 bases; unmatched bases: 8. The CDR3 has 15 residues. CDR3 amino acids: CASSLRTGSTYEQYF. As DNA, the CDR3 is TGCGCCAGCAGCCTCCGGACAGGCTCAACCTACGAGCAGTACTTC.

This clone has just one count. This chain links TRBV27 with TRBJ1-6; D is ambiguous. V was trimmed by 2 bases and J by 2 bases, leaving 13 bases between them. The CDR3 is 17 amino acids. Germline values: CDR1 MNHEY, CDR2 SMNVEV (reference sequence). CDR3 sequence reads: CASSLEAVPTYNSPLHF. Here the CDR3 DNA reads TGTGCCAGCAGTTTAGAGGCGGTCCCGACCTATAATTCACCCCTCCACTTT.